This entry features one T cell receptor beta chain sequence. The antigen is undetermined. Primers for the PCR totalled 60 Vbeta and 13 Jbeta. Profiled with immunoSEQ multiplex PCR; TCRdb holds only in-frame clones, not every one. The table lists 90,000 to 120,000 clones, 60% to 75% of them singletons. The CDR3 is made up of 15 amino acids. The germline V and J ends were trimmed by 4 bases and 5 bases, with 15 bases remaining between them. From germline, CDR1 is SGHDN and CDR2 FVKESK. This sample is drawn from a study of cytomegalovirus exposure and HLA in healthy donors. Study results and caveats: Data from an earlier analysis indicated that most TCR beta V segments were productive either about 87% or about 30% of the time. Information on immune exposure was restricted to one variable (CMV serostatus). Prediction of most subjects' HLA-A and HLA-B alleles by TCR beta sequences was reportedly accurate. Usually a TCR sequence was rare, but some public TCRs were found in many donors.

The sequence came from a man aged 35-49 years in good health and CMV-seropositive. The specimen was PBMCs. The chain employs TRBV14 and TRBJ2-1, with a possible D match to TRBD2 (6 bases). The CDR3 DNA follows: TGTGCCAGCAGCCCTGAGAGCGGGCCAGACAATGAGCAGTTCTTC. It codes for CASSPESGPDNEQFF.